At least ten counts were recorded for the clone carrying this TCR beta chain. The antigen remains undetermined. The CDR3 length is 17 residues. The germline CDR1 and CDR2 sequences are MNHEY and SVGEGT. Unmatched junction bases numbered 3, after V lost 4 bases and J lost 0 bases. The data belong to a study of early T cells in non-severe SARS-CoV-2 infection. Overall study context: Chains were not paired, and sequencing was done on bulk RNA from unsorted whole blood.

Study results and caveats: The VDJdb matching leaned toward anti-spike CD8 responses and overlooked private and CD4 specificities.

Attached unique molecular identifiers marked individual cDNA molecules. TCRdb re-analysed the 5' RACE reads in MiXCR, keeping a single row per CDR3 protein. The repertoire holds roughly 48,000 distinct CDR3 sequences, with 4% to 5% as singletons. Sequenced: whole blood. This TCR came from an adult who was a healthcare worker with PCR-confirmed SARS-CoV-2 infection or an uninfected control (not recorded which). This chain links TRBV6-2 or TRBV6-3 with TRBJ2-6; 10 bases match TRBD1. The CDR3 DNA is TGTGCCAGCAGTTCCGGACAGGGGGTCTCTGGGGCCAACGTCCTGACTTTC. It encodes CASSSGQGVSGANVLTF.